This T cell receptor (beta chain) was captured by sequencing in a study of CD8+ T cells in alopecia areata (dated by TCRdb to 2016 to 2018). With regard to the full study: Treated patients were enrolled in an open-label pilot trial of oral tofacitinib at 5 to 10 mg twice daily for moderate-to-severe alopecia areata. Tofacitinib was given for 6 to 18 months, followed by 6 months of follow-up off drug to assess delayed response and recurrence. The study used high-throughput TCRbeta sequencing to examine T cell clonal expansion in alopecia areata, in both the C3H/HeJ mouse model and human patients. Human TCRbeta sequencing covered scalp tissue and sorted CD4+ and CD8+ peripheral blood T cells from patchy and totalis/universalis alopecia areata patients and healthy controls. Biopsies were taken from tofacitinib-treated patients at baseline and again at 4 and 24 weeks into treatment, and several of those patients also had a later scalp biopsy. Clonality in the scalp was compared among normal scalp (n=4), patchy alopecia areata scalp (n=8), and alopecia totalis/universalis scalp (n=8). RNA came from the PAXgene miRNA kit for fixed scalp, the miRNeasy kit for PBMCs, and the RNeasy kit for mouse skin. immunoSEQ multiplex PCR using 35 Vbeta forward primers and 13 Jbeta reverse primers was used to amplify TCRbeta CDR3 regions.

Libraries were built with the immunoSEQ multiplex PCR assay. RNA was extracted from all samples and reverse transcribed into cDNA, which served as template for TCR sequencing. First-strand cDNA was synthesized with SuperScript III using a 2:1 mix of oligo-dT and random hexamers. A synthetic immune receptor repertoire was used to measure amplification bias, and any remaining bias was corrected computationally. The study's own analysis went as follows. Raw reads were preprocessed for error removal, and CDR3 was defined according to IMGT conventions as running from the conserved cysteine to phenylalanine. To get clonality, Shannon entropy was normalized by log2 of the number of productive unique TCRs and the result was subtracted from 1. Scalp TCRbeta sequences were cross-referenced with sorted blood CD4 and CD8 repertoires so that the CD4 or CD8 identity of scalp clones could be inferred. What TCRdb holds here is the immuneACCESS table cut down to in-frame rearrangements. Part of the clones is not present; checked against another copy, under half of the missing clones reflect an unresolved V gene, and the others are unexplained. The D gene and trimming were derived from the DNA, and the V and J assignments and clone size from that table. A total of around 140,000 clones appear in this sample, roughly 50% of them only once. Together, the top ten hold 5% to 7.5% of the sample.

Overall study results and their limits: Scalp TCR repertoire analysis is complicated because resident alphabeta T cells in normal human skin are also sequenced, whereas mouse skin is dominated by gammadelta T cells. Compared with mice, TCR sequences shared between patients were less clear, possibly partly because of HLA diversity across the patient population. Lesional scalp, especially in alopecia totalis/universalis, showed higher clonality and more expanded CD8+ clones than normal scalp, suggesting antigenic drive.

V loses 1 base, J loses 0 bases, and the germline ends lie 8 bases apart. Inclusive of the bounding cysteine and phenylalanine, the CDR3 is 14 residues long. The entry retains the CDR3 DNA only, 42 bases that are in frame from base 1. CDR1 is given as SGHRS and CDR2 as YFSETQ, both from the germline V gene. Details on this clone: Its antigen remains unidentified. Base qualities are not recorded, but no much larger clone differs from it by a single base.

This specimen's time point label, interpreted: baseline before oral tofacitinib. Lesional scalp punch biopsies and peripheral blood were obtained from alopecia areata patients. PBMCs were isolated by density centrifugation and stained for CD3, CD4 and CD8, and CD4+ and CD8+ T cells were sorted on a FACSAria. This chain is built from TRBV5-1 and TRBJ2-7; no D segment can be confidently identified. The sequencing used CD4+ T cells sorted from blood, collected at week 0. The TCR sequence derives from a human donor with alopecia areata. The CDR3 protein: CASSLKGASYEQYF. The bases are TGCGCCAGCAGCTTGAAGGGTGCCTCCTACGAGCAGTACTTC.